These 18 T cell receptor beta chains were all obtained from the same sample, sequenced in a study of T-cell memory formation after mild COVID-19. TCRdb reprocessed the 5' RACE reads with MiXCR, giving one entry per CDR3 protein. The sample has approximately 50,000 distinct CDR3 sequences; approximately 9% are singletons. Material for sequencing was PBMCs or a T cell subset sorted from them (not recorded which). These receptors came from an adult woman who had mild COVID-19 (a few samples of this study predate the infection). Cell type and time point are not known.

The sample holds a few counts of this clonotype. CDR3: CASSTRGAGETQYF. In DNA form, the CDR3 reads TGTGCCAGCAGCACCCGGGGGGCGGGAGAGACCCAGTACTTC. The V call is TRBV11-1, the J call TRBJ2-5; maybe TRBD2 (7 bases). The CDR3 runs to 14 residues. The germline V gene encodes CDR1 SGHAT and CDR2 FQDESV (reference sequence). Trimming pared 5 bases from V and 4 bases from J, leaving 14 bases between.

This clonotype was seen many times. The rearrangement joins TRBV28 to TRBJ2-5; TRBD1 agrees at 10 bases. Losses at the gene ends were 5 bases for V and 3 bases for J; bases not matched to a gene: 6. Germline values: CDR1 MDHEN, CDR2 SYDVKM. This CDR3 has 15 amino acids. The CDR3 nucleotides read TGTGCCAGCAGTCCCCCGGGACAGGGGAAAGAGACCCAGTACTTC. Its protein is CASSPPGQGKETQYF.

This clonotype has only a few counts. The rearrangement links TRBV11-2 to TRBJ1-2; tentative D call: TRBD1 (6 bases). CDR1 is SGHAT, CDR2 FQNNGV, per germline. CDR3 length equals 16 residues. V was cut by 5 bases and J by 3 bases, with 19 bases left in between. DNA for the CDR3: TGTGCCAGCAGCCTACAAGGACAGATCGGGGACTATGGCTACACCTTC. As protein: CASSLQGQIGDYGYTF.

The CDR3 DNA reads as TGTGCCAGCAGCCACTTGGGCAGGGCGCACCAAGAGACCCAGTACTTC. This encodes CASSHLGRAHQETQYF. The chain employs TRBV14 and TRBJ2-5; the D gene is possibly TRBD1 (5 bases). Per germline, CDR1 SGHDN and CDR2 FVKESK. There are 16 residues in the CDR3. V was pared by 3 bases and J by 0 bases, with 14 bases between.

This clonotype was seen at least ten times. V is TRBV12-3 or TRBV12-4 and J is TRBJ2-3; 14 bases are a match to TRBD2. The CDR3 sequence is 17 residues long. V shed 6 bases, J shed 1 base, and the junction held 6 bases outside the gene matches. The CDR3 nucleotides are TGTGCCAGCAGACCGGGACTAGCGGGAGCTGGCACAGATACGCAGTATTTT. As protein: CASRPGLAGAGTDTQYF.

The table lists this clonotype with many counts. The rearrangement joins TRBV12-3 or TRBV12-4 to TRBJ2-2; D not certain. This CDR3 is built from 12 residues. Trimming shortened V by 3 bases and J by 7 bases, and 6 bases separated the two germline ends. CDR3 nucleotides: TGTGCCAGCAGTTTTAATCTCGGGGAGCTGTTTTTT. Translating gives CASSFNLGELFF.

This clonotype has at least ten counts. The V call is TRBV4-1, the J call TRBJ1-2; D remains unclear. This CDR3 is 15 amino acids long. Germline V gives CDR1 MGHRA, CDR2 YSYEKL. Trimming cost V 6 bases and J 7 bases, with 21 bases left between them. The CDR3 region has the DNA TGCGCCAGCAGGTTGACGGGTACTAGTCGTCTTGGCTACACCTTC. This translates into CASRLTGTSRLGYTF.

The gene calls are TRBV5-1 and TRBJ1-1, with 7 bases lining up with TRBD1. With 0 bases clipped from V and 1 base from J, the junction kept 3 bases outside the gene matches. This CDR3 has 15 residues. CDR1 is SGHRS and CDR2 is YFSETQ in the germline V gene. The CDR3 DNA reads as TGCGCCAGCAGCTTGGGGGGACAGACGAACACTGAAGCTTTCTTT. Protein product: CASSLGGQTNTEAFF.

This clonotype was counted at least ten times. The CDR3: CASSLDGNYEQYF. CDR3 DNA sequence: TGTGCCAGCAGCTTGGACGGAAACTACGAGCAGTACTTC. V gene TRBV5-5 combines with J gene TRBJ2-7; D not resolved. The germline V and J ends were trimmed by 0 bases and 3 bases, with 7 bases remaining between them. CDR3 size: 13 residues. CDR1 SGHKS and CDR2 YYEKEE come from the germline V gene (reference sequence).

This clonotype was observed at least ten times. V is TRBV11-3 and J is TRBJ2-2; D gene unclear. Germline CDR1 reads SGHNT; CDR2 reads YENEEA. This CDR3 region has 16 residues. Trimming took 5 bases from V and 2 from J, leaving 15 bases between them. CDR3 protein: CASSLGSPLNTGELFF. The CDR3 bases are TGTGCCAGCAGCCTAGGGTCCCCCCTTAACACCGGGGAGCTGTTTTTT.

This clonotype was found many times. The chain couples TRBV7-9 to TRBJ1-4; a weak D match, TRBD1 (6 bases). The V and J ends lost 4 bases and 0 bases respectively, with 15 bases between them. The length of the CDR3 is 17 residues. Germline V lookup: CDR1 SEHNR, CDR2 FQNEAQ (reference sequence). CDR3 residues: CASSSIRGDATNEKLFF. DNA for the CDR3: TGTGCCAGCAGCTCAATCAGGGGCGATGCAACTAATGAAAAACTGTTTTTT.

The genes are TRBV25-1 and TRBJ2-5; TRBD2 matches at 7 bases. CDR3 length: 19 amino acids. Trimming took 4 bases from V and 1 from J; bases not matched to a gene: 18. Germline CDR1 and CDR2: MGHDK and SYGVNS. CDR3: CASSGRAGPRSSGQETQYF. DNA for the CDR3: TGTGCCAGCAGTGGGCGAGCAGGGCCTAGGTCTAGCGGCCAAGAGACCCAGTACTTC.

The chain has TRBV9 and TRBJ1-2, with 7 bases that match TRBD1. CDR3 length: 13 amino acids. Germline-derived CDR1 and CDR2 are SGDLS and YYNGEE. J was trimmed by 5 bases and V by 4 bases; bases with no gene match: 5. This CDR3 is CASSYTGEYGYTF. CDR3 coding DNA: TGTGCCAGCAGCTATACAGGGGAGTATGGCTACACCTTC.

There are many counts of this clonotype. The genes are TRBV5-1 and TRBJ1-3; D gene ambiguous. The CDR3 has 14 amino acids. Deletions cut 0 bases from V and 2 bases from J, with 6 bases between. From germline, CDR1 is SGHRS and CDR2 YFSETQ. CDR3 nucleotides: TGCGCCAGCAGCTTGGGAGATCCTGGAAACACCATATATTTT. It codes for CASSLGDPGNTIYF. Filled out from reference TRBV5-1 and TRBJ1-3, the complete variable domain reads KAGVTQTPRYLIKTRGQQVTLSCSPISGHRSVSWYQQTPGQGLQFLFEYFSETQRNKGNFPGRFSGRQFSNSRSEMNVSTLELGDSALYLCASSLGDPGNTIYFGEGSWLTVV.

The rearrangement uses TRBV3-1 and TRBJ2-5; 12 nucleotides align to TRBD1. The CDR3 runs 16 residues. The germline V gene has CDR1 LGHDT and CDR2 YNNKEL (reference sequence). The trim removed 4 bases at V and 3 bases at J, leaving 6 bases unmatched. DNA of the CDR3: TGTGCCAGCAGCCCCGGGACAGGGGGCTTTGAAGAGACCCAGTACTTC. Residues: CASSPGTGGFEETQYF.

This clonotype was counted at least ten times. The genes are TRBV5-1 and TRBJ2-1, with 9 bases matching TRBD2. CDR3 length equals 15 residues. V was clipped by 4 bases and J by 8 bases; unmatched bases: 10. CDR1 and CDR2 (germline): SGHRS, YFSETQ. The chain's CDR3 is CASSQDSGSWYEQFF. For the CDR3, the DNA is TGCGCCAGCAGCCAGGATAGCGGGAGTTGGTATGAGCAGTTCTTC.

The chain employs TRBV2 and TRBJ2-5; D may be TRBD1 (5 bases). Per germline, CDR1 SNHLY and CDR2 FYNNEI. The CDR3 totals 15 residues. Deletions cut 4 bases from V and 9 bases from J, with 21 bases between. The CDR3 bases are TGTGCCAGCAGTGTAGAAGGCGACAGCGAACTGGCCCAGTACTTC. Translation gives CASSVEGDSELAQYF. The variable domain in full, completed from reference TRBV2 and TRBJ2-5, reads EPEVTQTPSHQVTQMGQEVILRCVPISNHLYFYWYRQILGQKVEFLVSFYNNEISEKSEIFDDQFSVERPDGSNFTLKIRSTKLEDSAMYFCASSVEGDSELAQYFGPGTRLLVL.

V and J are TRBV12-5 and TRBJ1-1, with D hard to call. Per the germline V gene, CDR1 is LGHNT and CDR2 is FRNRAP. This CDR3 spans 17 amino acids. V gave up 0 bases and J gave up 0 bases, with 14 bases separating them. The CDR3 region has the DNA TGTGCTAGTGGTTTGGTAGTTTCCTCCGGGATGAACACTGAAGCTTTCTTT. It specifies CASGLVVSSGMNTEAFF.